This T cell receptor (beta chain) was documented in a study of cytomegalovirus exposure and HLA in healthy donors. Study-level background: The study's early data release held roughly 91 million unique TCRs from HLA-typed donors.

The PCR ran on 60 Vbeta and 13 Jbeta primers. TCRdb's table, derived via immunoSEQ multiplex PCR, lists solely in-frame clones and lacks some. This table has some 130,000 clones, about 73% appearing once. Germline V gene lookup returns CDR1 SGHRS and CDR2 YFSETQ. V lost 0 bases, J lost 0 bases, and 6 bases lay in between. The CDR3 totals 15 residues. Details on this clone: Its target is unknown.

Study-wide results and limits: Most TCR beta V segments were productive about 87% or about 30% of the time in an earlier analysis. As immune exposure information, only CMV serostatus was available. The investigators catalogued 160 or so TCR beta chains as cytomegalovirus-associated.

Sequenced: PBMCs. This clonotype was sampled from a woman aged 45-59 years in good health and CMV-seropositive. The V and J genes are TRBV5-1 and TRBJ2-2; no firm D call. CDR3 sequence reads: CASSLATPNTGELFF. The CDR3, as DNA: TGCGCCAGCAGCTTGGCGACTCCGAACACCGGGGAGCTGTTTTTT.